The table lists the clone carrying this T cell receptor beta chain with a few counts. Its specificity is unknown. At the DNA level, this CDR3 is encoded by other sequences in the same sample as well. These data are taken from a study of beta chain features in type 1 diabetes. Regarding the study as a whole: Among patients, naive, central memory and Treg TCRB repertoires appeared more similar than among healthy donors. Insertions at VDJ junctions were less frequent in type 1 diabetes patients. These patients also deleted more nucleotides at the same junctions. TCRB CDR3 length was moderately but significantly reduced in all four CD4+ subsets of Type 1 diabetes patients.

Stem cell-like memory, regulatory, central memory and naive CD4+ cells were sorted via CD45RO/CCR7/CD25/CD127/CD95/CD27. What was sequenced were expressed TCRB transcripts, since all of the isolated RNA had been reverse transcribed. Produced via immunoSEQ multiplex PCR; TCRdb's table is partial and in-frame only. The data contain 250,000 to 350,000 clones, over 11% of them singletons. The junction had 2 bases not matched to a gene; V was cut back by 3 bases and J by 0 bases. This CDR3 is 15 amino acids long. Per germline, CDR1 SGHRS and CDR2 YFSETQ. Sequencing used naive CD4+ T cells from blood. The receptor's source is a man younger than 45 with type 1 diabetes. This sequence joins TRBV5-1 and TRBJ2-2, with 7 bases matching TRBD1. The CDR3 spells CASSYGTANTGELFF. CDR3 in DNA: TGCGCCAGCAGCTATGGGACAGCGAACACCGGGGAGCTGTTTTTT.